One sample yielded the 8 T cell receptor beta chains listed below, sequenced in a study of blood T cells in healthy people across ages. PCR was performed a second time for 7 to 11 cycles using a sample-barcoded 5' primer and a J-beta primer mix. MiXCR, run by TCRdb on the 5' RACE reads, gives a single entry per CDR3 protein. The table lists over 1,200,000 distinct CDR3 sequences, 45% to 70% of them singletons. The specimen sequenced was blood. Receptor source: a man younger than 35 in good health.

The chain employs TRBV10-3 and TRBJ1-1; 10 bases match TRBD1. The CDR3 is made up of 17 amino acids. Per the germline V gene, CDR1 is ENHRY and CDR2 is SYGVKD. The junction had 15 bases not matched to a gene; V was cut back by 6 bases and J by 5 bases. CDR3 sequence: CAIRSGTGATVRTEAFF. The CDR3 DNA is TGTGCCATCAGGTCGGGGACAGGGGCCACGGTGCGGACTGAAGCTTTCTTT.

This clonotype appeared a few times. This chain joins TRBV20-1 and TRBJ2-1, with D unclear. This CDR3 contains 11 residues. V was shortened by 5 bases and J by 3 bases, with 5 bases between the two germline ends. From germline, CDR1 is DFQATT and CDR2 SNEGSKA (reference sequence). CDR3 DNA sequence: TGCAGTGCTCAGTACTACAATGAGCAGTTCTTC. Translating gives CSAQYYNEQFF.

The chain employs TRBV27 and TRBJ1-6, with D hard to call. The CDR3 covers 17 residues. Germline CDR1 and CDR2: MNHEY and SMNVEV (reference sequence). The V end lost 2 bases, the J end lost 0 bases, and 11 bases lay between the germline ends. The CDR3 loop is CASSLGSPSSYNSPLHF. CDR3 nucleotides: TGTGCCAGCAGTTTAGGCAGCCCTAGCTCCTATAATTCACCCCTCCACTTT.

This clonotype was picked up a small number of times. The chain couples TRBV3-1 to TRBJ1-2; TRBD1 matches 8 bases. The CDR3 sequence is 13 residues long. Germline assignment: CDR1 LGHDT and CDR2 YNNKEL (reference sequence). After removal of 1 base from V and 9 bases from J, the junction contained 4 bases not matched to a gene. As DNA, the CDR3 is TGTGCCAGCAGCCAAGGGACAGGGAATAGCTACACCTTC. Its translation: CASSQGTGNSYTF.

This chain links TRBV4-1 with TRBJ1-3, with TRBD1 as a possible D gene (5 bases). From germline, CDR1 is MGHRA and CDR2 YSYEKL. The V and J ends lost 2 bases and 5 bases respectively, with 13 bases between them. This CDR3 has 15 amino acids. The CDR3 loop is CASSQTQVQRNTIYF. CDR3 sequence (DNA): TGCGCCAGCAGCCAAACACAGGTTCAAAGAAACACCATATATTTT.

As concerns this clonotype: The germline gene is not matched at one end of the junction; a read error may be the cause. The chain joins TRBV13 to TRBJ1-6, with 7 positions matching TRBD1. Germline-derived CDR1 and CDR2 are PRHDT and FYEKMQ (reference sequence). This CDR3 spans 17 amino acids. CDR3 bases: TGTGCCAGCAGCCTAGGCGGAGGGGGCCCTATATTTTCACCCCTCCACTTT. Protein product: CASSLGGGGPIFSPLHF. The full variable domain, rest sourced from reference TRBV13 and TRBJ1-6, is AAGVIQSPRHLIKEKRETATLKCYPIPRHDTVYWYQQGPGQDPQFLISFYEKMQSDKGSIPDRFSAQQFSDYHSELNMSSLELGDSALYFCASSLGGGGPIFSPLHFGNGTRLTVT.

J is TRBJ2-1 and V is TRBV25-1; D is unclear. The V end lost 3 bases, the J end lost 6 bases, and 18 bases lay between the germline ends. Germline V gene data show CDR1 as MGHDK and CDR2 as SYGVNS. The CDR3 is made up of 16 amino acids. Written as DNA, the CDR3 is TGTGCCAGCAGTGAGATCGTAATCACTGGGCGCAATGAGCAGTTCTTC. Its translation is CASSEIVITGRNEQFF.

The chain carries TRBV13 and TRBJ2-5; 12 bases line up with TRBD2. This CDR3 is built from 15 residues. Germline CDR1 reads PRHDT; CDR2 reads FYEKMQ (reference sequence). After removal of 6 bases from V and 6 bases from J, the junction contained 8 bases not matched to a gene. In DNA, the CDR3 is TGTGCCAGCAGTTTGACTAGCGGGAGCAGGCAGACCCAGTACTTC. This codes for CASSLTSGSRQTQYF.